These 14 T cell receptor beta chains were all obtained from the same sample, sequenced in a study of blood T cell repertoires in COVID-19. The assay was immunoSEQ multiplex PCR, and TCRdb's table has in-frame clones only and misses some. Among 200,000 to 300,000 clones listed, about 83% were seen once. Material: PBMCs or T cells enriched from blood (not recorded which). These receptors were taken from a woman aged 40 to 50 who had been exposed to COVID-19.

The gene calls are TRBV3-1 (or the pseudogene TRBV3-2) and TRBJ1-2, with D hard to call. The CDR3 totals 13 residues. With 0 bases removed from V and 2 bases from J, the gap between germline ends came to 4 bases. The V gene's germline CDR1 is LGHDT and CDR2 YNNKEL (reference sequence). CDR3 nucleotides: TGTGCCAGCAGCCAAGATCTAAACTATGGCTACACCTTC. Translation gives CASSQDLNYGYTF.

The chain couples TRBV6-5 to TRBJ1-3, with D perhaps TRBD1 (5 bases). V was clipped by 6 bases and J by 0 bases, with 12 bases between them. CDR1 and CDR2 (germline): MNHEY, SVGAGI. The CDR3 loop spans 15 amino acids. The CDR3 loop reads CASRTGSYSGNTIYF. In DNA form, the CDR3 reads TGTGCCAGCAGAACAGGATCCTACTCTGGAAACACCATATATTTT.

This clone has more than one count but fewer than ten. J is TRBJ1-2 and V is TRBV18; D gene uncertain. Germline values: CDR1 KGHSH, CDR2 LQKENI. The V end lost 1 base, the J end lost 0 bases, and 9 bases lay between the germline ends. This CDR3 has 15 residues. This CDR3 is CASSPQGASNYGYTF. DNA of the CDR3: TGTGCCAGCTCACCACAAGGAGCCTCTAACTATGGCTACACCTTC.

This chain links TRBV9 with TRBJ1-6; D is possibly TRBD1 (6 bases). In germline, CDR1 is SGDLS, CDR2 YYNGEE. This CDR3 contains 16 residues. V gave up 0 bases and J gave up 7 bases, with 14 bases separating them. CDR3 nucleotides: TGTGCCAGCAGCGTAGACTTGGGGGCGCACAATTCACCCCTCCACTTT. Amino acid sequence: CASSVDLGAHNSPLHF.

This clone was counted once. The rearrangement joins TRBV6-5 to TRBJ2-1; weak D call: TRBD2 (7 bases). CDR3 length: 14 amino acids. From germline, CDR1 is MNHEY and CDR2 SVGAGI. Trimming took 5 bases from V and 7 from J, leaving 15 bases between them. The CDR3 DNA reads as TGTGCCAGCAGTCGAGGGGCGGGGGCTAATGAGCAGTTCTTC. Protein product: CASSRGAGANEQFF.

This rearrangement joins TRBV5-1 to TRBJ2-2; TRBD1 matches 10 bases. Per germline, CDR1 SGHRS and CDR2 YFSETQ. V lost 4 bases to trimming and J lost 2 bases; unmatched junction nucleotides: 8. The CDR3 has 17 amino acids. For the CDR3, the DNA is TGCGCCAGCAGCGGATGGGACAGGGGCGAAAACACCGGGGAGCTGTTTTTT. This sequence encodes CASSGWDRGENTGELFF.

V is TRBV28 and J is TRBJ1-5; 7 bases are shared with TRBD1. The CDR3 covers 17 residues. With V trimmed by 4 bases and J by 4 bases, 13 bases remained unmatched. Germline V gene data show CDR1 as MDHEN and CDR2 as SYDVKM. Here the CDR3 DNA reads TGTGCCAGCAGTTCGATCGCGGGACAGTGGTCTAATCAGCCCCAGCATTTT. This encodes CASSSIAGQWSNQPQHF.

This clone has only a few counts. V and J are TRBV6-2 or TRBV6-3 and TRBJ2-5, with 8 bases identical to TRBD2. Losses at the gene ends were 5 bases for V and 1 base for J; bases not matched to a gene: 9. In germline, CDR1 is MNHEY, CDR2 SVGEGT. The CDR3 extends over 16 amino acids. In nucleotides, the CDR3 is TGTGCCAGCAGTAAACGCGGGGGGACGTTCCAAGAGACCCAGTACTTC. It yields the protein CASSKRGGTFQETQYF.

In its sample, this clone was seen once. This chain connects TRBV15 to TRBJ2-6, with TRBD2 matching 7 bases. Trimming removed 5 bases from V and 8 bases from J; junction bases left unmatched: 9. This CDR3 comprises 15 residues. The V gene's germline CDR1 is LNHNV and CDR2 YYDKDF (reference sequence). The CDR3 nucleotides are TGTGCCACCAGCGGCACTGTCGGGGGGACCAACGTCCTGACTTTC. Protein: CATSGTVGGTNVLTF.

The J gene is TRBJ1-2, the V gene TRBV27; 7 bases fit TRBD1. The CDR3 loop spans 13 amino acids. Germline assignment: CDR1 MNHEY and CDR2 SMNVEV (reference sequence). J was trimmed by 6 bases and V by 6 bases; bases with no gene match: 7. The CDR3 loop is CASSKETGDGYTF. The CDR3, as DNA: TGTGCCAGCAGCAAAGAAACAGGGGATGGCTACACCTTC.

V is TRBV4-1 and J is TRBJ1-2; D is perhaps TRBD1 (5 bases). Trimming removed 0 bases at V and 4 bases at J, with 9 bases between. The germline gives CDR1 MGHRA, CDR2 YSYEKL. The CDR3 runs to 14 residues. The CDR3 region has the DNA TGCGCCAGCAGCCAAGAGACAGCCGTCTATGGCTACACCTTC. Protein sequence: CASSQETAVYGYTF.

This clone has just one count. The chain joins TRBV2 to TRBJ1-2; TRBD1 matches 9 bases. This CDR3 is built from 13 residues. J gave up 7 bases and V 2 bases, and 2 bases lay outside the gene matches. The V gene's germline CDR1 is SNHLY and CDR2 FYNNEI. The CDR3 nucleotides read TGTGCCAGCAGTGAAAACAGGGGGCCTGGCTACACCTTC. It is translated as CASSENRGPGYTF.

The V gene is TRBV11-2, the J gene TRBJ1-1, with a tentative D call TRBD1 (6 bases). Germline assignment: CDR1 SGHAT and CDR2 FQNNGV. V was trimmed by 5 bases and J by 0 bases, leaving 13 bases between them. This CDR3 comprises 15 residues. Here the CDR3 DNA reads TGTGCCAGCAGCGGGCTCAGGGGAATGAACACTGAAGCTTTCTTT. Translation: CASSGLRGMNTEAFF.

The J gene is TRBJ2-1, the V gene TRBV6-1; TRBD1 matches 8 bases. With 4 bases clipped from V and 3 bases from J, the junction kept 8 bases outside the gene matches. CDR1 and CDR2 from the germline V gene are MNHNS and SASEGT. The CDR3 loop spans 16 amino acids. Here the CDR3 reads CASSGRQGRFYNEQFF. The CDR3 DNA reads as TGTGCCAGCAGTGGACGACAGGGGCGTTTCTACAATGAGCAGTTCTTC.